The entry below describes one T cell receptor beta chain. Its antigen is still unknown. There are no base qualities to consult, and no much larger clone falls within one base. The immunoSEQ Assay, a bias-controlled multiplex PCR, was used to amplify TCRbeta CDR3 regions from genomic DNA. For the original study's pipeline: The number of nucleated cells in each sample was estimated by amplification of reference gene primers within the assay. To quantify the absolute abundance of each unique TCRbeta CDR3 rearrangement, sequence reads were collapsed and filtered. For each sample, productive Simpson clonality was calculated as the square root of Simpson's diversity index across productive rearrangements. What TCRdb holds here is the immuneACCESS table cut down to in-frame rearrangements. Part of the clones is not present; checked against another copy, under half of the missing clones reflect an unresolved V gene, and the others are unexplained. V, J and clone size reflect that table, while D and trimming were determined from the DNA. The table for this sample lists 250,000 to 300,000 clones; approximately 90% of them were counted only once. The ten most abundant clones make up about 2.5% of the sample.

Participants in the prospective study were enrolled through a virtual design, were aged about 18 to 89 years, and lived in 24 United States geographic areas. Cohort assignment in the prospective study relied on participant-reported clinical history from a screening survey and a study questionnaire. In the prospective study, mobile phlebotomists collected whole blood, serum and a nasopharyngeal or oropharyngeal swab from each participant. Additional blood draws and questionnaires over an approximately two-month period could optionally be provided by prospective study participants. Before DNA extraction, blood samples from the prospective study were shipped at room temperature or frozen. The record originates from a study of blood T cell repertoires in COVID-19 (dated by TCRdb to 2019 to 2021). About the full investigation: Collaborator samples came from the United States, Italy and Spain and covered acute and convalescent phases of COVID-19. Where available, HLA class I and class II types were obtained from metadata supplied by the sample provider rather than from assay-based typing. The dataset comprised deeply sampled blood TCRbeta repertoires from subjects exposed to, actively infected with, or recovered from COVID-19. Samples came from the ongoing ImmuneRACE study (first 160 participants) plus 1,254 subjects from 6 global collaborators. The repertoires were released in a freely available public database intended as a resource for research on the immune response to SARS-CoV-2. A de-identified subject ID, COVID-19 status, age in years and sex were almost always included in the sample metadata. The prospective study material was composed of cDNA or gDNA derived from T cells, B-cell-depleted T cells, or PBMCs. General conclusions and limits of the study: The amount of clinical and demographic metadata varied by source and participant and was provided uncurated.

The receptor was derived from a woman in her thirties or forties with acute COVID-19. The sample consisted of PBMCs or T cells enriched from blood (not recorded which).

The CDR3 protein sequence reads: CASSPPSGVTGELFF. The DNA sequence is given as TGTGCCAGCAGCCCCCCTAGCGGGGTGACCGGGGAGCTGTTTTTT. The rearrangement combines TRBV7-2 with TRBJ2-2, and 9 junctional nucleotides match TRBD2. Based on the germline V gene, the CDR1 and CDR2 sequences are SGHTA and FQGNSA. CDR3 length: 15 amino acids, cysteine to phenylalanine. Only the CDR3 DNA stays, 45 bases, in frame from base 1. Trimming accounts for 5 bases at V and 5 bases at J, while the number of junction bases matched to no gene is 6.